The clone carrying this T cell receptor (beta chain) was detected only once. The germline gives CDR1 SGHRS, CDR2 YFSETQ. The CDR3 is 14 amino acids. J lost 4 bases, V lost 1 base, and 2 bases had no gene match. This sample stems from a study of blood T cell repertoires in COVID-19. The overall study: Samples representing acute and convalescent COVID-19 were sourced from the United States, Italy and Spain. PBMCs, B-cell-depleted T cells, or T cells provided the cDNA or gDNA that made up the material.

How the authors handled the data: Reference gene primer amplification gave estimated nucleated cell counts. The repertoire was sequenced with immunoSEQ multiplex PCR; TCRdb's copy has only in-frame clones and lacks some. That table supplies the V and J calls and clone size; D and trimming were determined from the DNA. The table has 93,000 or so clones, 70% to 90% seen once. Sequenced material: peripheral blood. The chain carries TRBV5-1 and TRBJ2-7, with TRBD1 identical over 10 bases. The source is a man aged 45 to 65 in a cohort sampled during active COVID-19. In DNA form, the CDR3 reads TGCGCCAGCAGCTTGCGGACAGGGGGTTACGAGCAGTACTTC. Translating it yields CASSLRTGGYEQYF.